The rows below give T cell receptor beta chains drawn from one sample of a study of shared clonotypes between healthy human individuals. The method was immunoSEQ multiplex PCR; TCRdb's version includes in-frame clones alone and lacks a portion of them. The sample lists 2.3 million or so clones; just over 90% were seen once. The sample comprised naive CD4+ T cells from PBMCs. Every receptor here comes from a man aged 18 to 29 in good health. Some clones in this sample may be carry-over from other donors' samples. Each CDR3 is given with its conserved first and last residue. Each record gives: J gene, clone size, V gene, D gene, CDR3 protein, CDR3 DNA. The D gene is left open where the match is weak. The size entry is marked missing in some rows and otherwise reads once, few, many or a size class.

j_call: TRBJ2-3
clone_size: .
v_call: TRBV11-2
d_call: .
cdr3_aa: CASSLDPSDTQYF
cdr3_nt: TGTGCCAGCAGCTTAGACCCATCGGATACGCAGTATTTT

j_call: TRBJ1-2
clone_size: .
v_call: TRBV5-4
d_call: .
cdr3_aa: CASSRGGGEYGYTF
cdr3_nt: TGTGCCAGCAGCCGGGGAGGAGGGGAGTATGGCTACACCTTC

j_call: TRBJ2-1
clone_size: .
v_call: TRBV5-1
d_call: TRBD2
cdr3_aa: CASSSLAGESNEQFF
cdr3_nt: TGCGCCAGCAGCTCCCTAGCGGGCGAGTCCAATGAGCAGTTCTTC

j_call: TRBJ1-4
clone_size: .
v_call: TRBV29-1
d_call: .
cdr3_aa: CSVEEGLKLFF
cdr3_nt: TGCAGCGTTGAAGAGGGTCTAAAACTGTTTTTT

j_call: TRBJ2-7
clone_size: .
v_call: TRBV9
d_call: .
cdr3_aa: CASSPPAGGRPYF
cdr3_nt: TGTGCCAGCAGCCCCCCCGCAGGCGGAAGACCGTACTTC

j_call: TRBJ2-5
clone_size: once
v_call: TRBV5-1
d_call: .
cdr3_aa: CASRSYGTQYF
cdr3_nt: TGCGCCAGCAGATCGTATGGGACCCAGTACTTC

j_call: TRBJ2-1
clone_size: once
v_call: TRBV7-3
d_call: .
cdr3_aa: CASSPRDGGARNEQFF
cdr3_nt: TGTGCCAGCAGCCCCCGTGATGGGGGCGCGAGGAATGAGCAGTTCTTC

j_call: TRBJ2-3
clone_size: .
v_call: TRBV6-1
d_call: TRBD2
cdr3_aa: CASTQGTSGQYTQYF
cdr3_nt: TGTGCCAGCACCCAAGGGACTAGCGGACAGTATACGCAGTATTTT

j_call: TRBJ2-1
clone_size: once
v_call: TRBV7-9
d_call: .
cdr3_aa: CASSLVLRQAVGLMQFF
cdr3_nt: TGTGCCAGCAGCTTAGTCCTCCGACAGGCTGTTGGGCTGATGCAGTTCTTC

j_call: TRBJ1-1
clone_size: .
v_call: TRBV4-2
d_call: .
cdr3_aa: CASSQGWAQGAFF
cdr3_nt: TGTGCCAGCAGCCAAGGGTGGGCCCAGGGAGCTTTCTTT

j_call: TRBJ2-6
clone_size: .
v_call: TRBV5-1
d_call: TRBD2
cdr3_aa: CASSLPDVVLAGDTGANVLTF
cdr3_nt: TGCGCCAGCAGCTTGCCGGACGTGGTACTAGCGGGGGATACTGGGGCCAACGTCCTGACTTTC

j_call: TRBJ1-4
clone_size: .
v_call: TRBV28
d_call: TRBD1
cdr3_aa: CASSALTGGNEKLFF
cdr3_nt: TGTGCCAGCAGTGCCTTGACAGGGGGGAATGAAAAACTGTTTTTT

j_call: TRBJ2-5
clone_size: .
v_call: TRBV10-3
d_call: TRBD1
cdr3_aa: CAISERTGRQTQYF
cdr3_nt: TGTGCCATCAGTGAGAGGACAGGGAGGCAGACCCAGTACTTC

j_call: TRBJ1-1
clone_size: once
v_call: TRBV18
d_call: .
cdr3_aa: CASSPSPGDTEAFF
cdr3_nt: TGTGCCAGCTCACCCTCCCCGGGGGACACTGAAGCTTTCTTT

j_call: TRBJ1-4
clone_size: once
v_call: TRBV7-7
d_call: TRBD1
cdr3_aa: CASSPRTGPNEKLFF
cdr3_nt: TGTGCCAGCAGCCCACGGACAGGCCCAAATGAAAAACTGTTTTTT

j_call: TRBJ2-1
clone_size: .
v_call: TRBV6-1
d_call: .
cdr3_aa: CAISGPQRQSYNEQFF
cdr3_nt: TGTGCCATCAGTGGGCCCCAGAGACAATCCTACAATGAGCAGTTCTTC

j_call: TRBJ1-2
clone_size: .
v_call: TRBV5-3
d_call: .
cdr3_aa: CAHRRPGDYTF
cdr3_nt: TGTGCCCACCGGAGGCCGGGGGACTACACCTTC

j_call: TRBJ2-3
clone_size: .
v_call: TRBV2
d_call: TRBD2
cdr3_aa: CASRFGLETDTQYF
cdr3_nt: TGTGCCAGCAGATTCGGACTAGAAACAGATACGCAGTATTTT

j_call: TRBJ2-7
clone_size: .
v_call: TRBV7-2
d_call: .
cdr3_aa: CASSSGTEQYF
cdr3_nt: TGTGCCAGCAGCTCCGGCACCGAGCAGTACTTC

j_call: TRBJ1-2
clone_size: .
v_call: TRBV29-1
d_call: .
cdr3_aa: CSAYSGTTRAYGYTF
cdr3_nt: TGCAGCGCCTACTCCGGGACAACGAGGGCCTATGGCTACACCTTC

j_call: TRBJ2-1
clone_size: .
v_call: TRBV28
d_call: .
cdr3_aa: CASSPFKRGRAVNEQFF
cdr3_nt: TGTGCCAGCAGTCCCTTCAAAAGGGGGAGGGCCGTAAATGAGCAGTTCTTC

j_call: TRBJ2-1
clone_size: .
v_call: TRBV27
d_call: TRBD1
cdr3_aa: CASSFRQGEQFF
cdr3_nt: TGTGCCAGCAGTTTTCGACAGGGGGAGCAGTTCTTC

j_call: TRBJ2-2
clone_size: .
v_call: TRBV5-1
d_call: .
cdr3_aa: CASSLVGQISNTGELFF
cdr3_nt: TGCGCCAGCAGCTTGGTGGGACAAATTTCGAACACCGGGGAGCTGTTTTTT

j_call: TRBJ2-5
clone_size: .
v_call: TRBV10-3
d_call: TRBD1
cdr3_aa: CAISESATRTGRMRQQETQYF
cdr3_nt: TGTGCCATCAGTGAGTCCGCGACCCGGACAGGGCGTATGAGACAACAAGAGACCCAGTACTTC

j_call: TRBJ2-1
clone_size: .
v_call: TRBV9
d_call: .
cdr3_aa: CASSVEGPYNEQFF
cdr3_nt: TGTGCCAGCAGCGTAGAGGGACCTTACAATGAGCAGTTCTTC

j_call: TRBJ2-1
clone_size: .
v_call: TRBV4-3
d_call: TRBD2
cdr3_aa: CASSQDPGLAGYNEQFF
cdr3_nt: TGCGCCAGCAGCCAAGACCCGGGACTAGCGGGATACAATGAGCAGTTCTTC

j_call: TRBJ2-1
clone_size: .
v_call: TRBV29-1
d_call: TRBD2
cdr3_aa: CSIGTSGSKVYNEQFF
cdr3_nt: TGCAGCATCGGGACTAGCGGGAGCAAAGTCTACAATGAGCAGTTCTTC

j_call: TRBJ2-2
clone_size: .
v_call: TRBV27
d_call: .
cdr3_aa: CASSLRGNTGELFF
cdr3_nt: TGTGCCAGCAGTTTAAGGGGGAACACCGGGGAGCTGTTTTTT

j_call: TRBJ2-5
clone_size: .
v_call: TRBV30
d_call: TRBD2
cdr3_aa: CAWSVNGGQETQYF
cdr3_nt: TGTGCCTGGAGTGTAAACGGGGGGCAAGAGACCCAGTACTTC

j_call: TRBJ2-3
clone_size: .
v_call: TRBV27
d_call: .
cdr3_aa: CASSPDAPEGGGQYF
cdr3_nt: TGTGCCAGCAGTCCTGACGCTCCCGAGGGGGGTGGGCAGTATTTT

j_call: TRBJ1-5
clone_size: .
v_call: TRBV19
d_call: .
cdr3_aa: CASSPGEGQPQHF
cdr3_nt: TGTGCCAGTAGCCCCGGGGAAGGTCAGCCCCAGCATTTT

j_call: TRBJ1-4
clone_size: .
v_call: TRBV7-9
d_call: TRBD1
cdr3_aa: CASGNMGTANEKLFF
cdr3_nt: TGTGCCAGCGGCAATATGGGGACAGCTAATGAAAAACTGTTTTTT

j_call: TRBJ2-1
clone_size: once
v_call: TRBV4-2
d_call: TRBD2
cdr3_aa: CASSQGIAGVDEQFF
cdr3_nt: TGTGCCAGCAGCCAAGGAATAGCGGGAGTTGATGAGCAGTTCTTC

j_call: TRBJ2-7
clone_size: .
v_call: TRBV5-4
d_call: .
cdr3_aa: CASSDGRGRLNEQYF
cdr3_nt: TGTGCCAGCAGCGACGGCAGGGGTCGATTAAACGAGCAGTACTTC

j_call: TRBJ2-1
clone_size: .
v_call: TRBV7-9
d_call: .
cdr3_aa: CASSLEGGEQFF
cdr3_nt: TGTGCCAGCAGCTTAGAGGGGGGTGAGCAGTTCTTC

j_call: TRBJ1-2
clone_size: .
v_call: TRBV6-1
d_call: TRBD1
cdr3_aa: CASSERGTGDGYTF
cdr3_nt: TGTGCCAGCAGTGAAAGGGGGACAGGGGATGGCTACACCTTC

j_call: TRBJ2-1
clone_size: .
v_call: TRBV5-1
d_call: .
cdr3_aa: CASRPEGISYNEQFF
cdr3_nt: TGCGCCAGCAGACCGGAGGGGATCTCCTACAATGAGCAGTTCTTC

j_call: TRBJ2-2
clone_size: .
v_call: TRBV6-1
d_call: TRBD2
cdr3_aa: CASSETSGSPGELFF
cdr3_nt: TGTGCCAGCAGTGAGACTAGCGGGAGTCCCGGGGAGCTGTTTTTT

j_call: TRBJ2-7
clone_size: .
v_call: TRBV20-1
d_call: .
cdr3_aa: CSAPQMDEQYF
cdr3_nt: TGCAGTGCCCCTCAGATGGACGAGCAGTACTTC

j_call: TRBJ1-5
clone_size: .
v_call: TRBV6-5
d_call: TRBD1
cdr3_aa: CATQPGQGNQPQHF
cdr3_nt: TGTGCCACCCAACCGGGACAGGGGAATCAGCCCCAGCATTTT

j_call: TRBJ2-7
clone_size: .
v_call: TRBV10-3
d_call: TRBD1
cdr3_aa: CAISEKGQGAFRYF
cdr3_nt: TGTGCCATCAGTGAGAAGGGACAGGGGGCTTTTAGGTACTTC

j_call: TRBJ2-3
clone_size: .
v_call: TRBV13
d_call: TRBD2
cdr3_aa: CASRGLAGLSTDTQYF
cdr3_nt: TGTGCCAGCAGGGGACTAGCGGGACTAAGCACAGATACGCAGTATTTT

j_call: TRBJ2-2
clone_size: .
v_call: TRBV5-1
d_call: .
cdr3_aa: CASSWDFTGELFF
cdr3_nt: TGCGCCAGCAGCTGGGATTTCACCGGGGAGCTGTTTTTT

j_call: TRBJ2-7
clone_size: .
v_call: TRBV18
d_call: TRBD1
cdr3_aa: CASSPTGLRDEQYF
cdr3_nt: TGTGCCAGCTCCCCGACAGGGTTAAGGGACGAGCAGTACTTC

j_call: TRBJ1-3
clone_size: .
v_call: TRBV4-3
d_call: TRBD1
cdr3_aa: CASSRTGTAASGNTIYF
cdr3_nt: TGCGCCAGCAGCCGCACCGGGACAGCCGCCTCTGGAAACACCATATATTTT

j_call: TRBJ1-1
clone_size: .
v_call: TRBV27
d_call: .
cdr3_aa: CASNYLGGEAFF
cdr3_nt: TGTGCCAGCAATTATCTGGGTGGGGAAGCTTTCTTT

j_call: TRBJ2-3
clone_size: once
v_call: TRBV10-3
d_call: TRBD2
cdr3_aa: CAISERGGADTQYF
cdr3_nt: TGTGCCATCAGCGAGCGGGGGGGCGCAGATACGCAGTATTTT

j_call: TRBJ2-1
clone_size: few
v_call: TRBV2
d_call: .
cdr3_aa: CAGDFYNEQFF
cdr3_nt: TGTGCTGGGGACTTTTACAATGAGCAGTTCTTC

j_call: TRBJ2-7
clone_size: .
v_call: TRBV7-2
d_call: .
cdr3_aa: CASSPEAMSSYEQYF
cdr3_nt: TGTGCCAGCAGCCCCGAGGCGATGAGCTCCTACGAGCAGTACTTC